This TCR beta chain was documented in a study of blood T cell repertoires in COVID-19. Overall study: The cDNA or gDNA used as material had been derived from T cells, B-cell-depleted T cells, or PBMCs.

This clone came up once. Assay used: immunoSEQ multiplex PCR; TCRdb lists only in-frame clones, some missing. The sample yields a few hundred thousand clones, less than 90% seen once. The sequenced sample was peripheral blood. The receptor comes from a woman aged 35 to 49 who had recovered from COVID-19.

The CDR3 DNA is TGTGCCACCAGCTTATTCACCGGGGAGCTGTTTTTT. This encodes CATSLFTGELFF. The J gene is TRBJ2-2, the V gene TRBV24-1; no firm D call. Germline values: CDR1 KGHDR, CDR2 SFDVKD. The CDR3 runs to 12 residues. Deletions cut 7 bases from V and 4 bases from J, with 6 bases between.